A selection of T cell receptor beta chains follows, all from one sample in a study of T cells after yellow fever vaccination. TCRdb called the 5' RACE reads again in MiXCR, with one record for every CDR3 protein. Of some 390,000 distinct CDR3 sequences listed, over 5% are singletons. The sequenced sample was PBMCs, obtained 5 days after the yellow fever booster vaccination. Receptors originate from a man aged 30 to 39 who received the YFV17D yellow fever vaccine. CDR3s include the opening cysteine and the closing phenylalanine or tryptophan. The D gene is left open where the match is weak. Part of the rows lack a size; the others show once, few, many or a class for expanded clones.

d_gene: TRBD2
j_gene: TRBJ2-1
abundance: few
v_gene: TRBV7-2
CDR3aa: CASSLAGGLAVNEQFF
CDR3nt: TGTGCCAGCAGCTTAGCAGGAGGTCTAGCGGTGAATGAGCAGTTCTTC

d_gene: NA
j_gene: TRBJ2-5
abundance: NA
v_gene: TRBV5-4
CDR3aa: CASSLYRDETQYF
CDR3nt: TGTGCCAGCAGCTTGTACAGGGACGAGACCCAGTACTTC

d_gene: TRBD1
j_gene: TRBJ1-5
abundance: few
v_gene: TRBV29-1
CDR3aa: CSVGQGRNQPQHF
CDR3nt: TGCAGCGTGGGACAGGGACGCAATCAGCCCCAGCATTTT

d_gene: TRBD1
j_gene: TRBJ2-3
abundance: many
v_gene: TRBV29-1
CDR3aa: CSVDLLNLDRGRTDTQYF
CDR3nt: TGCAGCGTTGACCTACTAAACCTGGACAGGGGCCGCACAGATACGCAGTATTTT

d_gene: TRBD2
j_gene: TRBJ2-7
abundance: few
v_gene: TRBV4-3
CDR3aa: CASSQGLAGGPLSYEQYF
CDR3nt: TGCGCCAGCAGCCAAGGACTAGCGGGAGGACCCCTCTCCTACGAGCAGTACTTC

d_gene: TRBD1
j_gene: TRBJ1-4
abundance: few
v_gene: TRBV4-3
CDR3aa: CASTHWDSNEKLFF
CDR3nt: TGCGCCAGCACCCACTGGGACAGTAATGAAAAACTGTTTTTT

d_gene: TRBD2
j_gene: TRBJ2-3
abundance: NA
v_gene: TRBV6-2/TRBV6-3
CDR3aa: CASSYVAGGVDTQYF
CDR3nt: TGTGCCAGCAGTTACGTAGCGGGAGGTGTAGATACGCAGTATTTT

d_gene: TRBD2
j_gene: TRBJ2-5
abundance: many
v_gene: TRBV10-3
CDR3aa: CATTPGAGTPETQYF
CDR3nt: TGTGCCACCACCCCGGGAGCGGGGACCCCGGAGACCCAGTACTTC

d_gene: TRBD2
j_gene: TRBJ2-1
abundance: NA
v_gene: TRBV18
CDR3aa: CASSPPRTSGTYNEQFF
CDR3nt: TGTGCCAGCTCACCACCCCGGACTAGCGGAACCTACAATGAGCAGTTCTTC

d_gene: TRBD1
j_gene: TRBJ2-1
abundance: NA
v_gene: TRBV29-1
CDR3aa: CSAGQGREQFF
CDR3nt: TGCAGCGCCGGACAGGGGAGGGAGCAGTTCTTC

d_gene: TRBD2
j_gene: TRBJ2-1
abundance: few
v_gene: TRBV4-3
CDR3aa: CASSQVEAGGSYNEQFF
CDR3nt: TGCGCCAGCAGCCAAGTGGAAGCGGGAGGGTCCTACAATGAGCAGTTCTTC

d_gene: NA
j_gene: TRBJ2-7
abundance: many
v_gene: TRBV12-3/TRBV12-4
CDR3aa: CASSPDRAGGEQYF
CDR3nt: TGTGCCAGCAGCCCAGACAGGGCGGGAGGCGAGCAGTACTTC

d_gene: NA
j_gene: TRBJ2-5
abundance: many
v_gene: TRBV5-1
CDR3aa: CASSPGVIEKETQYF
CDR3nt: TGCGCCAGCAGCCCAGGGGTAATCGAGAAAGAGACCCAGTACTTC

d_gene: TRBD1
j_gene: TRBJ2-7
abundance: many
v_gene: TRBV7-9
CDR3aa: CASSARQGFYEQYF
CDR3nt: TGTGCCAGCAGCGCTCGACAGGGTTTCTACGAGCAGTACTTC

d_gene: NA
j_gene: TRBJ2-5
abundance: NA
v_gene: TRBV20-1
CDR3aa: CSGRSTGRETQYF
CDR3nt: TGCAGTGGGCGGTCCACAGGGAGAGAGACCCAGTACTTC

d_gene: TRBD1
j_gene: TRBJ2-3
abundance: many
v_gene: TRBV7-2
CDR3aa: CASSPIGQASTDTQYF
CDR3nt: TGTGCCAGCAGCCCTATAGGACAGGCTAGCACAGATACGCAGTATTTT

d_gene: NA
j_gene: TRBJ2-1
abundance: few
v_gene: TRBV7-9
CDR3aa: CASSWVGSEQFF
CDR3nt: TGTGCCAGCAGCTGGGTAGGGAGTGAGCAGTTCTTC

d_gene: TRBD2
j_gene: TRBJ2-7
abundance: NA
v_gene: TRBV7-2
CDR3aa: CASSFGTSGMGEQYF
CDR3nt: TGTGCCAGCAGCTTCGGGACTAGCGGGATGGGCGAGCAGTACTTC

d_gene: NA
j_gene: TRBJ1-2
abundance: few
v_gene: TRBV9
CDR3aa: CASSSGGRVRGYTF
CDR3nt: TGTGCCAGCAGCTCAGGTGGCAGGGTGAGGGGCTACACCTTC

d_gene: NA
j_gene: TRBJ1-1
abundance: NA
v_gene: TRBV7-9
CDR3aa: CASTGWGTEAFF
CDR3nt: TGTGCCAGCACCGGATGGGGCACTGAAGCTTTCTTT

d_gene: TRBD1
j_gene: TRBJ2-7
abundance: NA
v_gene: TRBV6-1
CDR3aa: CASSAGGTGQYF
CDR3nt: TGTGCCAGCAGTGCAGGGGGAACCGGGCAGTACTTC

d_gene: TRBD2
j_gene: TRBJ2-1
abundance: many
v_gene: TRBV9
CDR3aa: CASSEAGGPYNEQFF
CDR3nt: TGTGCCAGCAGCGAAGCGGGAGGGCCCTACAATGAGCAGTTCTTC

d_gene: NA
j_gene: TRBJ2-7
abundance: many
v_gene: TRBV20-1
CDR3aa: CSASPYEQYF
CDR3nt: TGCAGTGCCAGCCCCTACGAGCAGTACTTC